This T cell receptor (beta chain) was documented in a study of long-term antiretroviral therapy in people with HIV. Findings and limits, study-wide: Sampling of blood ran from 2004 to 2017, and older ART regimens were possibly in use.

Each contributor possessed a minimum of one pre-ART and a minimum of two post-ART PBMC samples. Cryopreserved PBMC numbered roughly 0.85-10 million per sample before DNA extraction. Germline V gene lookup returns CDR1 SNHLY and CDR2 FYNNEI. CDR3 length: 15 amino acids. The V and J ends lost 4 bases and 2 bases respectively, with 14 bases between them. The immunoSEQ assay was v3.0, run at survey level. Using immunoSEQ multiplex PCR, the repertoire was profiled, and TCRdb retains in-frame clones only, with some absent. This sample has 30,000 to 40,000 clones, with roughly 93% found just once. In regard to this clone: Antigen specificity is unknown.

This sequence joins TRBV2 and TRBJ2-5; unclear D gene. The source is a woman aged 50 to 60 with HIV. The source was unsorted PBMCs, collected 4.1 years after starting antiretroviral therapy. CDR3 loop: CASSGVTNQQETQYF. The CDR3 DNA sequence: TGTGCCAGCAGTGGCGTCACAAACCAACAAGAGACCCAGTACTTC.